The 29 T cell receptor beta chains below come from one sample, sequenced in a study of regulatory T cells in long-lasting Graves disease (dated by TCRdb to 2020 to 2022). The library was obtained by multiplex PCR. The sequencer was an Illumina HiSeq 4000. TCR beta libraries were built with iRepertoire HTBI primers and Arm-PCR amplification of CDR3 regions. TCRdb handled the public reads itself, with Q25 trimming in fastp and clone calling in MiXCR, and kept productive beta chains. Each record represents a unique CDR3 protein, reported with the most common genes and DNA among its rows. This sample lists 350,000 to 450,000 distinct CDR3 sequences; about 23% were detected once. The leading ten clones occupy around a quarter of the sample. Taken with the paper, the label for time point translates to: persistent/refractory GD, antithyroid drugs over 5 years with positive TRAb. For both TCR sequencing and RNA sequencing, RNA was extracted from PBMCs using TRIzol.

The sequencing here drew on peripheral blood mononuclear cells (PBMCs), taken when the disease was refractory, from a patient treated with antithyroid drugs. These receptors were obtained from a woman in her thirties or forties with Graves disease. Donor details come from another sample of the same person, matched by shared clones.

A note on this clonotype: This may be a read error: a much more frequent sequence differs by one nucleotide. V usage is TRBV27 and J usage is TRBJ2-7; 7 bases align to TRBD1. There are 15 residues in the CDR3. J lost 3 bases, V lost 5 bases, and 10 bases had no gene match. The germline gives CDR1 MNHEY, CDR2 SMNVEV (reference sequence). The DNA of the CDR3 is TGTGCCAGCAGTCTACAGGGGTCGAGGATCTACGAGCAGTACTTC. Protein sequence: CASSLQGSRIYEQYF.

Only a few counts were recorded for this clonotype. The CDR3 region has the DNA TGCAGCGTCACGTGGACCGGGGAGCTGTTTTTT. Translation gives CSVTWTGELFF. V usage is TRBV29-1 and J usage is TRBJ2-2; no definite D call. This CDR3 has 11 amino acids. Germline V gives CDR1 SQVTM, CDR2 ANQGSEA. V was pared by 6 bases and J by 5 bases, with 7 bases between.

CDR3 sequence reads: CATTSRRQETQYF. The CDR3 coding sequence is TGTGCCACCACGTCGCGGAGGCAAGAGACCCAGTACTTC. The rearrangement joins TRBV28 to TRBJ2-5; maybe TRBD2 (5 bases). Trimming shortened V by 10 bases and J by 2 bases, and 14 bases separated the two germline ends. CDR1 MDHEN and CDR2 SYDVKM come from the germline V gene. The CDR3 is made up of 13 amino acids.

In this sample, this clonotype turned up many times. The chain has TRBV27 and TRBJ2-7; perhaps TRBD2 as D (6 bases). V was trimmed by 2 bases and J by 0 bases, leaving 17 bases between them. This CDR3 has 17 residues. Germline-derived CDR1 and CDR2 are MNHEY and SMNVEV (reference sequence). CDR3 loop: CASSLHMRGGSSYEQYF. The DNA for the CDR3 is TGTGCCAGCAGTTTACACATGCGGGGCGGTAGCTCCTACGAGCAGTACTTC.

This clonotype was counted at least ten times. The CDR3 loop reads CASTPAGVNTEAFF. The CDR3 DNA reads TGTGCCAGCACCCCGGCAGGGGTGAACACTGAAGCTTTCTTT. The V gene is TRBV6-1, the J gene TRBJ1-1, with D possibly matching TRBD1 (6 bases). Germline V gene sequence: CDR1 MNHNS, CDR2 SASEGT. The V gene lost 7 bases and the J gene lost 0 bases, with 12 bases spanning the gap. The CDR3 runs 14 residues.

At least ten counts were recorded for this clonotype. The chain links TRBV20-1 to TRBJ1-2; 10 bases are a match to TRBD1. The V and J ends lost 1 base and 6 bases, in that order; junction bases with no gene match: 2. In germline, CDR1 is DFQATT, CDR2 SNEGSKA (reference sequence). The CDR3 has 13 amino acids. The CDR3 region has the DNA TGCAGTGCTAGAGGAGGGACAGGGGATGGCTACACCTTC. Amino acids: CSARGGTGDGYTF.

The CDR3 bases are TGCAGTGCTCACGCGGGAGGCGCTCAAGAGACCCAGTACTTC. Amino acids: CSAHAGGAQETQYF. The chain is built from TRBV20-1 and TRBJ2-5; 8 bases are a match to TRBD2. CDR3 length: 14 residues. The germline gives CDR1 DFQATT, CDR2 SNEGSKA (reference sequence). With 5 bases clipped from V and 2 bases from J, the junction kept 7 bases outside the gene matches.

Many counts were recorded for this clonotype. The V and J genes are TRBV6-1 and TRBJ2-7, with 9 nucleotides matching TRBD1. CDR3 length: 15 amino acids. Germline V gene lookup returns CDR1 MNHNS and CDR2 SASEGT. V lost 6 bases to trimming and J lost 3 bases; unmatched junction nucleotides: 9. CDR3 protein: CASRTDRGVNYEQYF. In DNA, the CDR3 is TGTGCCAGCAGGACGGACAGGGGAGTTAACTACGAGCAGTACTTC.

V is TRBV20-1 and J is TRBJ2-1, with a possible D match to TRBD2 (6 bases). The V gene lost 6 bases and the J gene lost 3 bases, with 15 bases spanning the gap. This CDR3 comprises 14 residues. Germline assignment: CDR1 DFQATT and CDR2 SNEGSKA (reference sequence). DNA for the CDR3: TGCAGTGCCCACCGGGACTCCTTCTACAATGAGCAGTTCTTC. This gives the protein CSAHRDSFYNEQFF.

This clonotype was detected a few times. The V and J genes are TRBV4-1 and TRBJ1-4, with D possibly being TRBD1 (5 bases). With 4 bases removed from V and 6 bases from J, the gap between germline ends came to 12 bases. The CDR3 is 14 amino acids. CDR1 is MGHRA, CDR2 YSYEKL, per germline. CDR3 nucleotide sequence: TGCGCCAGCAGCCGAACAGGTTACGATGAAAAACTGTTTTTT. Amino acids: CASSRTGYDEKLFF.

The V and J genes are TRBV4-2 and TRBJ2-7, with D perhaps TRBD2 (5 bases). This CDR3 comprises 14 residues. The V and J ends lost 0 bases and 3 bases respectively, with 9 bases between them. Germline lookup yields CDR1 LGHNA and CDR2 YNFKEQ. In nucleotides, the CDR3 is TGTGCCAGCAGCCAAGATCCGGGGAGCTACGAGCAGTACTTC. It codes for CASSQDPGSYEQYF.

This clonotype was detected a few times. This chain uses TRBV28 with TRBJ1-3; D is possibly TRBD1 (6 bases). Germline V lookup: CDR1 MDHEN, CDR2 SYDVKM. The CDR3 runs to 17 residues. V was trimmed by 2 bases and J by 7 bases, leaving 21 bases between them. The CDR3 sequence is CASSLRYTRGGSNTIYF. In DNA, the CDR3 is TGTGCCAGCAGTTTACGGTATACCAGGGGAGGTAGTAACACCATATATTTT.

This chain uses TRBV11-2 with TRBJ2-2; 8 positions agree with TRBD2. V shed 5 bases, J shed 3 bases, and the junction held 5 bases outside the gene matches. The CDR3 has 15 amino acids. The germline V gene encodes CDR1 SGHAT and CDR2 FQNNGV. CDR3 sequence (DNA): TGTGCCAGCAGCGGGTGGACTAGCTACACCGGGGAGCTGTTTTTT. Residues: CASSGWTSYTGELFF.

This chain joins TRBV28 and TRBJ1-5; D gene ambiguous. The CDR3 runs 16 residues. V lost 3 bases and J 4 bases, leaving 16 bases between the germline ends. Germline V lookup: CDR1 MDHEN, CDR2 SYDVKM. The CDR3, as DNA: TGTGCCAGCAGTTTGTTGTTAGTCGTCGGGAATCAGCCCCAGCATTTT. This gives the protein CASSLLLVVGNQPQHF.

The chain couples TRBV20-1 to TRBJ2-7; D may be TRBD2 (5 bases). The CDR3 totals 12 residues. Trimming pared 4 bases from V and 1 base from J, leaving 8 bases between. Germline V gene lookup returns CDR1 DFQATT and CDR2 SNEGSKA (reference sequence). The CDR3 DNA follows: TGCAGTGCTAACCGGGATTCCTACGAGCAGTACTTC. Translating gives CSANRDSYEQYF.

This clonotype came up many times. The chain combines TRBV6-1 with TRBJ2-2, with D unclear. This CDR3 has 12 residues. Germline CDR1 MNHNS, CDR2 SASEGT. Trimming cost V 7 bases and J 3 bases, with 6 bases left between them. CDR3 sequence reads: CASNDYTGELFF. CDR3 in DNA: TGTGCCAGCAACGACTACACCGGGGAGCTGTTTTTT.

This clonotype was observed at least ten times. The chain employs TRBV20-1 and TRBJ2-7; tentatively, D is TRBD1 or TRBD2 (5 bases each). The V gene's germline CDR1 is DFQATT and CDR2 SNEGSKA (reference sequence). This CDR3 has 12 residues. Trimming stripped 6 bases from V and 3 bases from J, with 12 bases between. The CDR3 sequence: CSAEGEIYEQYF. The CDR3 region has the DNA TGCAGTGCAGAAGGGGAGATCTACGAGCAGTACTTC.

This clonotype was counted at least ten times. J is TRBJ2-7 and V is TRBV7-2, with unresolved D. Deletions cut 5 bases from V and 2 bases from J, with 10 bases between. This CDR3 has 13 residues. Germline V gives CDR1 SGHTA, CDR2 FQGNSA. CDR3 coding DNA: TGTGCCAGCAGCCACTCATCAACCTACGAGCAGTACTTC. This encodes CASSHSSTYEQYF.

In regard to this clonotype: This may come from a read error, since a much larger clone is one base off. No conserved phenylalanine or tryptophan ends this CDR3, so it is likely a read error. The chain recombines TRBV27 with TRBJ2-5; perhaps TRBD2 as D (6 bases). This CDR3 has 15 residues. Germline assignment: CDR1 MNHEY and CDR2 SMNVEV (reference sequence). The CDR3 sequence is CTSSPGLHPQETQYL. CDR3 sequence (DNA): TGTACCAGCAGTCCGGGACTCCACCCTCAAGAGACCCAGTACCTC.

This clonotype was observed at least ten times. CDR3 region: CASSYQRGDTEAFF. DNA of the CDR3: TGTGCCAGCAGTTATCAGCGGGGGGACACTGAAGCTTTCTTT. V is TRBV6-5 and J is TRBJ1-1; TRBD1 might be the D (5 bases). This CDR3 is built from 14 residues. Germline-derived CDR1 and CDR2 are MNHEY and SVGAGI. Trimming stripped 3 bases from V and 3 bases from J, with 11 bases between.

Ten or more counts support this clonotype. J is TRBJ2-7 and V is TRBV2; 12 bases fit TRBD2. V was clipped by 6 bases and J by 2 bases; unmatched bases: 5. In germline, CDR1 is SNHLY, CDR2 FYNNEI. This CDR3 contains 15 residues. The CDR3 DNA reads TGTGCCAGCAGCGGACTAGCGGGAACTACCTACGAGCAGTACTTC. This translates into CASSGLAGTTYEQYF.

A word on this clonotype: A much larger clone lies a single base off, so this may be a read error. The gene calls are TRBV2 and TRBJ2-2; perhaps TRBD2 as D (6 bases). Germline values: CDR1 SNHLY, CDR2 FYNNEI. The CDR3 has 15 residues. CDR3: CTSSDGGTGTGELFF. In DNA form, the CDR3 reads TGTACCAGCAGTGACGGCGGGACGGGGACCGGGGAGCTGTTTTTT.

Note on this clonotype: A read error is possible here, since a much larger clone lies one base away. The CDR3 does not close with the conserved phenylalanine or tryptophan, likely indicating a read error. The chain links TRBV2 to TRBJ1-1; TRBD1 aligns across 8 bases. Unmatched junction bases numbered 12, after V lost 5 bases and J lost 4 bases. The CDR3 loop spans 16 amino acids. Germline CDR1 reads SNHLY; CDR2 reads FYNNEI. The CDR3 coding sequence is TGTGCCAGCAGTCCAAAAACAGGGGGAGAGGGCACTGAAGCTTTCCTT. As protein: CASSPKTGGEGTEAFL.

This clonotype was observed at least ten times. The gene calls are TRBV6-1 and TRBJ2-7; 14 bases are shared with TRBD2. Germline V lookup: CDR1 MNHNS, CDR2 SASEGT. The CDR3 contains 16 residues. V lost 5 bases to trimming and J lost 5 bases; unmatched junction nucleotides: 8. The CDR3 spells CASSHRLAGGPHEQYF. The DNA of the CDR3 is TGTGCCAGCAGTCACCGACTAGCGGGAGGGCCCCACGAGCAGTACTTC.

There are many counts of this clonotype. This chain connects TRBV2 to TRBJ1-4; 9 nucleotides match TRBD1. V shed 4 bases, J shed 8 bases, and the junction held 8 bases outside the gene matches. Germline V CDR1 and CDR2: SNHLY, FYNNEI. CDR3 length equals 15 residues. The CDR3 region has the DNA TGTGCCAGCAGTGCCGAGACAGGGGGTGGCGAAAAACTGTTTTTT. Translation gives CASSAETGGGEKLFF.

A word on this clonotype: This clone may be a read error of a much larger clone one base away. This chain joins TRBV27 and TRBJ2-2, with D unresolved. The V end lost 2 bases, the J end lost 6 bases, and 4 bases lay between the germline ends. The CDR3 totals 12 residues. Germline CDR1 reads MNHEY; CDR2 reads SMNVEV (reference sequence). The CDR3: CASSLIAGELFF. The CDR3, as DNA: TGTGCCAGCAGTTTAATCGCCGGGGAGCTGTTTTTT.

This clonotype was seen more than once but under ten times. The chain joins TRBV4-1 to TRBJ2-7; a weak D match, TRBD1 (6 bases). Between the trimmed V and J ends, which lost 0 bases and 0 bases, there was a span of 12 bases. Germline V CDR1 and CDR2: MGHRA, YSYEKL. The CDR3 covers 16 residues. This chain's CDR3 is CASSQDRGQSSYEQYF. CDR3 DNA sequence: TGCGCCAGCAGCCAAGATAGAGGACAGAGCTCCTACGAGCAGTACTTC.

The table lists this clonotype with a few counts. The rearrangement joins TRBV28 to TRBJ1-4, with 7 bases that match TRBD1. This CDR3 is built from 16 residues. CDR1 MDHEN and CDR2 SYDVKM come from the germline V gene. The V gene end was trimmed by 1 base and the J gene end by 6 bases; junction bases not matched to a gene: 8. The CDR3 spells CASSLFGTAGDEKLFF. The DNA for the CDR3 is TGTGCCAGCAGTTTATTTGGGACAGCGGGGGATGAAAAACTGTTTTTT.

This clonotype was picked up a small number of times. The J gene is TRBJ1-5, the V gene TRBV6-5; D ambiguous. The CDR3 is 13 residues long. The germline V gene has CDR1 MNHEY and CDR2 SVGAGI. V lost 2 bases to trimming and J lost 6 bases, with 8 bases between them. The CDR3 spells CASSYGPGQPQHF. CDR3 nucleotide sequence: TGTGCCAGCAGTTACGGCCCAGGTCAGCCCCAGCATTTT.